The 11 T cell receptor beta chains below come from one sample, sequenced in a study of blood T cells in healthy people across ages. A second PCR, run for roughly 7 to 11 cycles, used a sample-barcoded 5' primer plus a J-beta primer mix. TCRdb called the 5' RACE reads again in MiXCR, with one record for every CDR3 protein. Of 700,000 to 1,000,000 distinct CDR3 sequences in the sample, around 43% are singletons; the top ten hold around 21%. Material for sequencing was blood. The receptors were gathered from a man aged 55 to 70 in good health.

The chain carries TRBV20-1 and TRBJ1-5, with 9 bases that match TRBD1. From germline, CDR1 is DFQATT and CDR2 SNEGSKA (reference sequence). This CDR3 contains 14 residues. V dropped 6 bases and J dropped 1; count of bases not matched to a gene: 4. In nucleotides, the CDR3 is TGCAGTGCCCCAGACAGGGGGAGCAATCAGCCCCAGCATTTT. Translation: CSAPDRGSNQPQHF.

This clonotype was observed a single time. The chain employs TRBV4-3 and TRBJ1-2, with D possibly TRBD1 on 5 matching bases. V was clipped by 0 bases and J by 2 bases, with 19 bases between them. The CDR3 contains 18 residues. CDR1 is LGHNA and CDR2 is YSLEER in the germline V gene. The CDR3 protein is CASSQEGTGAETNYGYTF. The CDR3 bases are TGCGCCAGCAGCCAAGAAGGTACAGGAGCCGAGACCAACTATGGCTACACCTTC.

This clonotype was picked up many times. V is TRBV7-2 and J is TRBJ2-7; TRBD1 agrees at 7 bases. V was clipped by 3 bases and J by 0 bases; unmatched bases: 2. Germline lookup yields CDR1 SGHTA and CDR2 FQGNSA. This CDR3 spans 14 amino acids. The DNA of the CDR3 is TGTGCCAGCAGCTTGGGGACAGTCTCCTACGAGCAGTACTTC. This gives the protein CASSLGTVSYEQYF. The full variable domain, its missing parts supplied by reference TRBV7-2 and TRBJ2-7, is GAGVSQSPSNKVTEKGKDVELRCDPISGHTALYWYRQSLGQGLEFLIYFQGNSAPDKSGLPSDRFSAERTGGSVSTLTIQRTQQEDSAVYLCASSLGTVSYEQYFGPGTRLTVT.

This clonotype has only a few counts. The gene calls are TRBV7-8 and TRBJ2-5; 7 bases line up with TRBD2. Per the germline V gene, CDR1 is SGHVS and CDR2 is FQNEAQ. The ends lost 1 base at V and 9 bases at J; junction bases unmatched: 5. The CDR3 spans 13 residues. CDR3 region: CASSLVAGEAQYF. CDR3 nucleotides: TGTGCCAGCAGCTTAGTGGCGGGGGAGGCCCAGTACTTC. Complete variable domain (other parts from reference TRBV7-8 and TRBJ2-5): GAGVSQSPRYKVAKRGQDVALRCDPISGHVSLFWYQQALGQGPEFLTYFQNEAQLDKSGLPSDRFFAERPEGSVSTLKIQRTQQEDSAVYLCASSLVAGEAQYFGPGTRLLVL.

The rearrangement joins TRBV7-9 to TRBJ2-7; perhaps TRBD1 as D (5 bases). The CDR3 contains 13 residues. CDR1 SEHNR and CDR2 FQNEAQ come from the germline V gene (reference sequence). V dropped 5 bases and J dropped 5 bases, with 13 bases sitting between them. DNA for the CDR3: TGTGCCAGCAGCAAACGCCAGGGCCACGAGCAGTACTTC. Its protein is CASSKRQGHEQYF. Full variable domain (missing parts from reference TRBV7-9 and TRBJ2-7): DTGVSQNPRHKITKRGQNVTFRCDPISEHNRLYWYRQTLGQGPEFLTYFQNEAQLEKSRLLSDRFSAERPKGSFSTLEIQRTEQGDSAMYLCASSKRQGHEQYFGPGTRLTVT.

This sequence joins TRBV6-2 or TRBV6-3 and TRBJ1-2; D is unclear. Germline V gene lookup returns CDR1 MNHEY and CDR2 SVGEGT. Trimming shortened V by 4 bases and J by 4 bases, and 16 bases separated the two germline ends. The CDR3 loop spans 15 amino acids. The CDR3 is CASSSEIIISYGYTF. The CDR3 region has the DNA TGTGCCAGCAGTTCAGAAATCATCATATCCTATGGCTACACCTTC.

The sample holds a few counts of this clonotype. This chain uses TRBV29-1 with TRBJ1-2; D perhaps matches TRBD1 (6 bases). This CDR3 has 12 amino acids. The germline V gene encodes CDR1 SQVTM and CDR2 ANQGSEA. V was trimmed by 5 bases and J by 6 bases, leaving 13 bases between them. Here the CDR3 reads CSVQDSQNGYTF. The CDR3 bases are TGCAGCGTTCAGGACAGTCAGAATGGCTACACCTTC.

V is TRBV2 and J is TRBJ2-3, with 8 positions matching TRBD1. This CDR3 is 14 amino acids long. The junction had 9 bases not matched to a gene; V was cut back by 10 bases and J by 3 bases. The germline V gene has CDR1 SNHLY and CDR2 FYNNEI. The DNA of the CDR3 is TGTGCCACGGTCGCGGACAGGGCGACAGATACGCAGTATTTT. Its translation is CATVADRATDTQYF. Using reference TRBV2 and TRBJ2-3 for the parts outside the CDR3, the full variable domain is EPEVTQTPSHQVTQMGQEVILRCVPISNHLYFYWYRQILGQKVEFLVSFYNNEISEKSEIFDDQFSVERPDGSNFTLKIRSTKLEDSAMYFCATVADRATDTQYFGPGTRLTVL.

The chain combines TRBV7-9 with TRBJ2-2; D is possibly TRBD2 (6 bases). Germline assignment: CDR1 SEHNR and CDR2 FQNEAQ (reference sequence). This CDR3 spans 15 amino acids. The V gene lost 8 bases and the J gene lost 6 bases, with 19 bases spanning the gap. The CDR3, as DNA: TGTGCCAGCTCGAACGCCGGAGGGTCGCCCGGGGAGCTGTTTTTT. Protein: CASSNAGGSPGELFF. Filled out from reference TRBV7-9 and TRBJ2-2, the complete variable domain reads DTGVSQNPRHKITKRGQNVTFRCDPISEHNRLYWYRQTLGQGPEFLTYFQNEAQLEKSRLLSDRFSAERPKGSFSTLEIQRTEQGDSAMYLCASSNAGGSPGELFFGEGSRLTVL.

This clonotype was observed a few times. V and J are TRBV14 and TRBJ1-2, with D perhaps matching TRBD1 (6 bases). The CDR3 extends over 13 amino acids. Between the trimmed V and J ends, which lost 5 bases and 4 bases, there was a span of 11 bases. From germline, CDR1 is SGHDN and CDR2 FVKESK. The DNA of the CDR3 is TGTGCCAGCAGCGTGGACAGCGGCTATGGCTACACCTTC. Its protein is CASSVDSGYGYTF. The full variable domain, rest sourced from reference TRBV14 and TRBJ1-2, is EAGVTQFPSHSVIEKGQTVTLRCDPISGHDNLYWYRRVMGKEIKFLLHFVKESKQDESGMPNNRFLAERTGGTYSTLKVQPAELEDSGVYFCASSVDSGYGYTFGSGTRLTVV.

As to this clonotype: A junction boundary mismatches the germline segment, possibly from a read error. V usage is TRBV4-3 and J usage is TRBJ2-1, with D uncertain. The CDR3 is 14 amino acids. Germline V gene data show CDR1 as LGHNA and CDR2 as YSLEER. The CDR3 DNA follows: TGCGCCAGCAGCCAAGTAAGCTCCTACAATGTGCAGTTCTTC. Residues: CASSQVSSYNVQFF.